This record covers a single T cell receptor (beta chain). The antigen remains unidentified. Clones were read by immunoSEQ multiplex PCR, and TCRdb kept only the in-frame ones, dropping some. This table has 130,000 or so clones, around 87% appearing once. The entry originates in a study of T cell responses to AZD1222 COVID-19 vaccine. Study-wide points: Along spike, vaccine-associated CD4 TCRs were found throughout, with dominance at 160-218 and 743-854. White British donors predominated, females outnumbered males, and clonal diversity was possibly underestimated.

The CDR3 is made up of 12 amino acids. Trimming removed 5 bases from V and 5 bases from J, with 9 bases in between. CDR1 is LNHDA and CDR2 is SQIVND in the germline V gene (reference sequence). The chain uses TRBV19 and TRBJ1-2; tentatively, D is TRBD1 (6 bases). The sequence derives from an adult who received the AZD1222 COVID-19 vaccine. The sequencing used peripheral blood, collected 28 days after the second AZD1222 dose. The CDR3 DNA reads TGTGCCAGTAGTCCGGACAGTTATGGCTACACCTTC. The encoded protein is CASSPDSYGYTF.